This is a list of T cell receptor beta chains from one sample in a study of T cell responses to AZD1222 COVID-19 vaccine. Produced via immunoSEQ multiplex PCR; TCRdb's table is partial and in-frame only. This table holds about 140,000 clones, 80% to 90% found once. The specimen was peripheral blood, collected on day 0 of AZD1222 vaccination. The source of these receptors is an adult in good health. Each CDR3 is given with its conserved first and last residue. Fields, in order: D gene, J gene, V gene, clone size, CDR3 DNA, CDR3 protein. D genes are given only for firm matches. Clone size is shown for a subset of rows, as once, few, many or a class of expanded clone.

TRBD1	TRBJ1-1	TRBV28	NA	TGTGCCAGCAGCCCTCCCAAAGGGGGCCTCACTGAAGCTTTCTTT	CASSPPKGGLTEAFF
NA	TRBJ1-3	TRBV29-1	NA	TGCAGCGTCGCATCGGGGACAACCATATATTTT	CSVASGTTIYF
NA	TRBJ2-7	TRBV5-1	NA	TGCGCCAGCCGGGACCCATCCTACGAGCAGTACTTC	CASRDPSYEQYF
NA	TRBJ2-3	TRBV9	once	TGTGCCAGCACCATAAGAGGGAGCTCCGCAGATACGCAGTATTTT	CASTIRGSSADTQYF
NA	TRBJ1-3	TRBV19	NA	TGTGCCAGTAGTCCTCGGCAGGGCTCTGGAAACACCATATATTTT	CASSPRQGSGNTIYF
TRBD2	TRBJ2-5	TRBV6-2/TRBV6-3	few	TGTGCCAGCAGTTGGGGACTAGCGGGAGAGACCCAGTACTTC	CASSWGLAGETQYF
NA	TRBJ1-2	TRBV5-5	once	TGTGCCAGCAGTAGGGGCTTAGACTATGGCTACACCTTC	CASSRGLDYGYTF
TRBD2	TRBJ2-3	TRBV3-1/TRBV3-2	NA	TGTGCCAGCAGCCCCCTGGCGGGGGGGACAGATACGCAGTATTTT	CASSPLAGGTDTQYF
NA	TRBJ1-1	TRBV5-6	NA	TGTGCCAGCAGCCGAGTAGCGGTGGAGAACACTGAAGCTTTCTTT	CASSRVAVENTEAFF
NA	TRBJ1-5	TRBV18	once	TGTGCCAGCTCACCACGGGCAGGGGTTAATCAGCCCCAGCATTTT	CASSPRAGVNQPQHF
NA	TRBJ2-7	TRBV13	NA	TGTGCCAGCAGCTTTTCTAGCGCAAACTCCTACGAGCAGTACTTC	CASSFSSANSYEQYF
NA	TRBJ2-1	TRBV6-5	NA	TGTGCCAGCAGTTACTCGATTTTGGAACGCAATGAGCAGTTCTTC	CASSYSILERNEQFF
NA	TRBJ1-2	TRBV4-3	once	TGCGCCAGCAGCCAAGCGGGTGCCGGGGTAAACTATGGCTACACCTTC	CASSQAGAGVNYGYTF
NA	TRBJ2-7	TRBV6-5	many	TGTGCCAGCAAACAGGGAGATTTCTACGAGCAGTACTTC	CASKQGDFYEQYF
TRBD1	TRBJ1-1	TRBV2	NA	TGTGCCAGCAGTGGGGGCTCAGGGGGCGGCACTGAAGCTTTCTTT	CASSGGSGGGTEAFF
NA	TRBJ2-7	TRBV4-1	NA	TGCGCCAGCAGCCAAGCTGGGACCGGATCCTACGAGCAGTACTTC	CASSQAGTGSYEQYF
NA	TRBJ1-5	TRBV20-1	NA	TGCAGTGCTAGTGCGGGGGCCGGAGATCAGCCCCAGCATTTT	CSASAGAGDQPQHF
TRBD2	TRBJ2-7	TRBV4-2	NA	TGTGCCAGCAGCCCGACCATCCGGGAGGTCTACGAGCAGTACTTC	CASSPTIREVYEQYF
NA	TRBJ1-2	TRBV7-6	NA	TGTGCCAGCAGCCCAGTTGGGGTTGGGGGAGTCGGCTACACCTTC	CASSPVGVGGVGYTF
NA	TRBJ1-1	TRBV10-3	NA	TGTGCCATAACCTTGGGGGAGATTAACACTGAAGCTTTCTTT	CAITLGEINTEAFF
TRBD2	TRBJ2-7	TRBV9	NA	TGTGCCAGCAGCGTAGCCCCCGACTCTAGCGGACCCTACGAGCAGTACTTC	CASSVAPDSSGPYEQYF
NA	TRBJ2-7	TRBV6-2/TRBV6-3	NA	TGTGCCAGCAGTCCCGGGACCAACAACTACGAGCAGTACTTC	CASSPGTNNYEQYF
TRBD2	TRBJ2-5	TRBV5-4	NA	TGTGCCAGCACCCCGGAACCCGCGGGAGGGCCCGGGGAGACCCAGTACTTC	CASTPEPAGGPGETQYF
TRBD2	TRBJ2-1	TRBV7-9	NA	TGTGCCAGCAGCTTACTTGCGGGAGTTTACTACAATGAGCAGTTCTTC	CASSLLAGVYYNEQFF
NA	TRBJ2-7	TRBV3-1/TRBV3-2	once	TGTGCCAGCAGCCAAGATGTGGGGACCGAGCGACAGTACTTC	CASSQDVGTERQYF
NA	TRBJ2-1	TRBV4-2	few	TGTGCCAGCAGCCCCGAATTTACAGGGACCCATGAGCAGTTCTTC	CASSPEFTGTHEQFF
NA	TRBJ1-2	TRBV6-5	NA	TGTGCCAGCAGTCGTCAGAGGGATAATGGCTACACCTTC	CASSRQRDNGYTF
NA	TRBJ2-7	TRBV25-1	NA	TGTGCCAGCACGGACCGTTTCTCCTACGAGCAGTACTTC	CASTDRFSYEQYF
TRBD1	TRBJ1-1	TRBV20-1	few	TGCAGTGCTAGTCGGTGGACAGGGCTCACTGAAGCTTTCTTT	CSASRWTGLTEAFF
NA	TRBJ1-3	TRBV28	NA	TGTGCCAGCAGGTGGGAGGGGGGTCGTTTCTCTGGAAACACCATATATTTT	CASRWEGGRFSGNTIYF
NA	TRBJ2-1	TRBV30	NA	TGTGCCTGGAGCCACAGTCAAGGCGAGCAGTTCTTC	CAWSHSQGEQFF
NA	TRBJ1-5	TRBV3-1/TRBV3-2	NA	TGTGCCAGCAGCCAAGGTGGGGTGAGCAATCAGCCCCAGCATTTT	CASSQGGVSNQPQHF
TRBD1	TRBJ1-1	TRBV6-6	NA	TGTGCCAGCAGTTACTCGAGGACAGGCACTGAAGCTTTCTTT	CASSYSRTGTEAFF
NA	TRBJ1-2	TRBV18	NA	TGTGCCAGCTCACCATGGGCGGGGCGCTACACCTTC	CASSPWAGRYTF
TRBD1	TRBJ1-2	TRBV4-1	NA	TGCGCCAGCAGCCAGGGACAGGGGGCGCGGGGTGGCTACACCTTC	CASSQGQGARGGYTF
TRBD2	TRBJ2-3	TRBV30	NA	TGTGCCTGGACGAGGGGAGGGATAAGCACAGATACGCAGTATTTT	CAWTRGGISTDTQYF
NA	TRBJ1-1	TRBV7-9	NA	TGTGCCAGCAGCTTGGGGGACACCACCATGAACACTGAAGCTTTCTTT	CASSLGDTTMNTEAFF